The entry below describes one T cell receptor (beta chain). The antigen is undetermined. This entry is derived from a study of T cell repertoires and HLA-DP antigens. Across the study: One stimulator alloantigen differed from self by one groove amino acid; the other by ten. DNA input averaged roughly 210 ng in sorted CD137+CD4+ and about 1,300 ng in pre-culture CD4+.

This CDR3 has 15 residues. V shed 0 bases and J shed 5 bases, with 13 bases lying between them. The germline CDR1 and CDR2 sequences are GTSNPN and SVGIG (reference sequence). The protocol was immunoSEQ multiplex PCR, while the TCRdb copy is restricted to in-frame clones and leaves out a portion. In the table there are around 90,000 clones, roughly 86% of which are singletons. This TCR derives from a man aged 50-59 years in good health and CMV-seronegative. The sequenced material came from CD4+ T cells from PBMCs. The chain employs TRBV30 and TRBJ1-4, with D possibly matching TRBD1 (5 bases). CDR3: CAWSVQSRANEKLFF. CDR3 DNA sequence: TGTGCCTGGAGTGTACAATCCAGGGCAAATGAAAAACTGTTTTTT. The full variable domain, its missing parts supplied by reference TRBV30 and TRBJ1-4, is SQTIHQWPATLVQPVGSPLSLECTVEGTSNPNLYWYRQAAGRGLQLLFYSVGIGQISSEVPQNLSASRPQDRQFILSSKKLLLSDSGFYLCAWSVQSRANEKLFFGSGTQLSVL.